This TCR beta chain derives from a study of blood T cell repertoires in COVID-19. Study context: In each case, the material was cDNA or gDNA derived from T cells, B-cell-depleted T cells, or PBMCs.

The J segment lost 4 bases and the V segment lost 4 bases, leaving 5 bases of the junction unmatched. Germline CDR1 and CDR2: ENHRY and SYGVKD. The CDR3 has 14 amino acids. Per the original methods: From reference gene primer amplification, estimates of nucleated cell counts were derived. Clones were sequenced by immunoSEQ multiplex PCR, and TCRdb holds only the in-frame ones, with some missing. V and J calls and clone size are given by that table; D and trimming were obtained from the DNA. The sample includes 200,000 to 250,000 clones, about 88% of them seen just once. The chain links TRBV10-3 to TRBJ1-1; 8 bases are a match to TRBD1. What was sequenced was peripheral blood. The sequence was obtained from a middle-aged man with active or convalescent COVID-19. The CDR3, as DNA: TGTGCCATCAGTGCATCAGGGGGCGGCACTGAAGCTTTCTTT. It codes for CAISASGGGTEAFF.